The clone carrying this TCR beta chain was observed many times. Its antigen is unidentified. Unique molecular identifiers tagged every individual TCR cDNA molecule. TCRdb re-derived calls from the 5' RACE reads in MiXCR, one entry per CDR3 protein. Altogether about 120,000 distinct CDR3 sequences are present, 12% being singletons, with the ten largest covering roughly 17%. This sample is part of a study of spatial heterogeneity in lung cancer. Study in general: Averaged across combinations, each unique TCR and UMI pairing appeared more than ten times in raw reads, which were uncorrected.

The CDR3 length is 13 residues. Germline V lookup: CDR1 LNHDA, CDR2 SQIVND (reference sequence). V was pared by 7 bases and J by 8 bases, with 14 bases between. The time point is: blood at routine non-recurrence follow-up after resection. Whole RNA obtained from tumor, nontumor lung or frozen PBMC underwent sequencing without sorting. Findings of the study overall: Ubiquitous expanded tumor TCRs showed up in blood more at resection than follow-up.

This TCR came from a male donor with early-stage non-small cell lung cancer. V is TRBV19 and J is TRBJ1-4; D possibly corresponds to TRBD1 (6 bases). The source was PBMCs, collected at follow-up. The CDR3 nucleotides are TGTGCCAGTATGCCACAGGGCGACGAAAAACTGTTTTTT. This gives the protein CASMPQGDEKLFF.